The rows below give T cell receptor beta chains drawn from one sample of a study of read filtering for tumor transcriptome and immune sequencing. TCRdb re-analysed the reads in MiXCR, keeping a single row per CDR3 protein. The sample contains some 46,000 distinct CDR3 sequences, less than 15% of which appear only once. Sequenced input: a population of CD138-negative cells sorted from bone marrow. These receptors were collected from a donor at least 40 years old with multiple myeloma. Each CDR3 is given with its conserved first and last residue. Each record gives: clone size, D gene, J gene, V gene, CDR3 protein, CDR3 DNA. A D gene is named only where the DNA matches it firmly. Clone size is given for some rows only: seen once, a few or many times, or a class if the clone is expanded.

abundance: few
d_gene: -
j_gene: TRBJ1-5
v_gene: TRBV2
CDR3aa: CASSDWTGSNQPQHF
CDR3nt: TGTGCCAGCAGTGACTGGACCGGCAGCAATCAGCCCCAGCATTTT

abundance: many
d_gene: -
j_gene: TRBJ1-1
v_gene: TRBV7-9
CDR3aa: CASSPKGRRNTEAFF
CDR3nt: TGTGCCAGCAGCCCGAAGGGGAGGCGGAACACTGAAGCTTTCTTT

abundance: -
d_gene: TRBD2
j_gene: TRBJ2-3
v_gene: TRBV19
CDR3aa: CASTQSGSNTDTQYF
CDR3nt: TGTGCCAGTACTCAGAGCGGGAGTAACACAGATACGCAGTATTTT

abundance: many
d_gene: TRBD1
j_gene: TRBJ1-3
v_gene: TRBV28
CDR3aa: CASSFPYGDRVGNTIYF
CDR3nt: TGTGCCAGCAGTTTCCCGTATGGGGACAGGGTTGGAAACACCATATATTTT

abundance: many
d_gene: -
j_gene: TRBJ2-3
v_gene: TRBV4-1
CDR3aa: CASSLITADTQYF
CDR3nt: TGCGCCAGCAGCCTTATCACCGCAGATACGCAGTATTTT

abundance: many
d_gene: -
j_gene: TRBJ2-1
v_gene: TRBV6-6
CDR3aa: CASSYAWAKERNSYNEQFF
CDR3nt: TGTGCCAGCAGTTACGCATGGGCGAAGGAGCGGAACTCCTACAATGAGCAGTTCTTC

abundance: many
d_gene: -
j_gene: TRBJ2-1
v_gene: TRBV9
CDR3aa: CASSVSSLVYNEQFF
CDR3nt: TGTGCCAGCAGCGTATCGAGCCTCGTCTACAATGAGCAGTTCTTC

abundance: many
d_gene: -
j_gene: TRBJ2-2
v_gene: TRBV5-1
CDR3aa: CASSAGTNTGELFF
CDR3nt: TGCGCCAGCAGCGCCGGGACGAACACCGGGGAGCTGTTTTTT

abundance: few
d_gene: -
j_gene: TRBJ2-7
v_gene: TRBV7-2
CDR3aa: CASSLAYRKGGSYEQYF
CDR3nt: TGTGCCAGCAGCTTAGCTTACAGAAAAGGGGGGTCCTACGAGCAGTACTTC

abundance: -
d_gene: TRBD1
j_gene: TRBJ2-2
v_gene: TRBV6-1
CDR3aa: CASSVTGVVTGELFF
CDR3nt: TGTGCCAGCAGTGTTACAGGGGTAGTCACCGGGGAGCTGTTTTTT

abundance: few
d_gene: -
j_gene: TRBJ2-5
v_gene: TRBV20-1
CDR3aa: CSARLQNFQETQYF
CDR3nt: TGCAGTGCTAGATTACAAAATTTCCAAGAGACCCAGTACTTC

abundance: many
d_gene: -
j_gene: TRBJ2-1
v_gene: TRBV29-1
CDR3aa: CSVEWLGNEQFF
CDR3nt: TGCAGCGTTGAATGGTTAGGGAATGAGCAGTTCTTC

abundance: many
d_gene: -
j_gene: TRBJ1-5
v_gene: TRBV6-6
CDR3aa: CASSYEGVQPQHF
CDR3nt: TGTGCCAGCAGTTACGAGGGGGTACAGCCCCAGCATTTT

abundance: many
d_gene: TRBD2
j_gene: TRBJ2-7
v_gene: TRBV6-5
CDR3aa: CASSYGGRADEQYF
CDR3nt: TGTGCCAGCAGTTACGGCGGGAGGGCCGACGAGCAGTACTTC

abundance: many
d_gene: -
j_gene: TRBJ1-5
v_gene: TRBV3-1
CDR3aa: CASSQDRDQPQHF
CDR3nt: TGTGCCAGCAGCCAAGATCGCGATCAGCCCCAGCATTTT

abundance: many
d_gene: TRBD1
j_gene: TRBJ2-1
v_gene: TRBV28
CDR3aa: CASRDRLNNEQFF
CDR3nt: TGTGCCAGCAGGGACAGGTTGAACAATGAGCAGTTCTTC

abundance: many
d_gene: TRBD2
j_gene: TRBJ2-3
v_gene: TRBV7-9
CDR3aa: CASGGSGATDTQYF
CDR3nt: TGTGCCAGCGGGGGTAGCGGGGCCACAGATACGCAGTATTTT

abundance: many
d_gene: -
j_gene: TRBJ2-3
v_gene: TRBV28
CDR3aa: CASSSLVDTQYF
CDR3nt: TGTGCCAGCAGTTCCCTAGTGGATACGCAGTATTTT

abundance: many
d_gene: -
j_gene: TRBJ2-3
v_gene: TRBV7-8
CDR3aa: CASSLVVDTQYF
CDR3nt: TGTGCCAGCAGCTTAGTGGTGGATACGCAGTATTTT

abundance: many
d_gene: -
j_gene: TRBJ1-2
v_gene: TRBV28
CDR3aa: CASSLSRNYGYTF
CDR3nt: TGTGCCAGCAGTTTATCGCGTAACTATGGCTACACCTTC

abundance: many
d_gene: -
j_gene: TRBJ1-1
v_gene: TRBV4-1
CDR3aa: CASSQEGIEAFF
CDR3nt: TGCGCCAGCAGCCAAGAAGGGATTGAAGCTTTCTTT

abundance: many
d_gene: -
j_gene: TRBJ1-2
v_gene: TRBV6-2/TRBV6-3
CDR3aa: CASSGRQGYGYTF
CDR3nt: TGTGCCAGCAGTGGACGACAAGGCTATGGCTACACCTTC

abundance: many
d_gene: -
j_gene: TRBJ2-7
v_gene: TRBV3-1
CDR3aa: CASSQDGPYEQYF
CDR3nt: TGTGCCAGCAGCCAAGATGGGCCTTACGAGCAGTACTTC

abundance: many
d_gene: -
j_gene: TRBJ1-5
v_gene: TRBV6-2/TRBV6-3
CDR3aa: CASSLPGPQHF
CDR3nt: TGTGCCAGCAGTCTACCGGGGCCCCAGCATTTT

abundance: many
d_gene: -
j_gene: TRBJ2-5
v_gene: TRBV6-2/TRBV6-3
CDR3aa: CASSSAGLGETQYF
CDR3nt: TGTGCCAGCAGTTCCGCTGGTTTGGGAGAGACCCAGTACTTC

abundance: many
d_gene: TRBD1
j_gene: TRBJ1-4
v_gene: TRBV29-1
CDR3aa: CSVRDRGIEKLFF
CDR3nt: TGCAGCGTTAGGGACAGGGGAATTGAAAAACTGTTTTTT

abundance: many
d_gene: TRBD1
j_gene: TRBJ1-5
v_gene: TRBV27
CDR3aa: CATRTGVNSNQPQHF
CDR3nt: TGTGCCACCAGGACAGGGGTAAATAGCAATCAGCCCCAGCATTTT

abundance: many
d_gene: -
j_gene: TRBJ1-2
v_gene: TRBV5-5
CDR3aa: CASSFDSNYGYTF
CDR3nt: TGTGCCAGCAGCTTTGACAGCAACTATGGCTACACCTTC

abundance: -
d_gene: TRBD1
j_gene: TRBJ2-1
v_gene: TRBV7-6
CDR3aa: CASSLVPPTGGFNEQFF
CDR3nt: TGTGCCAGCAGCTTAGTACCCCCGACAGGGGGTTTCAATGAGCAGTTCTTC

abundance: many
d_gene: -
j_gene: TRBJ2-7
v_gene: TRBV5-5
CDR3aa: CASSEMRLGYEQYF
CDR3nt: TGTGCCAGCAGCGAGATGAGACTAGGTTACGAGCAGTACTTC

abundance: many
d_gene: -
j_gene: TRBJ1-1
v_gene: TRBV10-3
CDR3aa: CAISEGTGGVEAFF
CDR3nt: TGTGCCATCAGTGAAGGTACTGGGGGGGTAGAAGCTTTCTTT

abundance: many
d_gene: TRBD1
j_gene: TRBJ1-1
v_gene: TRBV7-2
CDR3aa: CASSFQGEGTEAFF
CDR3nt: TGTGCCAGCAGTTTTCAGGGGGAGGGCACTGAAGCTTTCTTT

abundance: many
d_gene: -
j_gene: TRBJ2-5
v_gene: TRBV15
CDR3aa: CATSGRREETQYF
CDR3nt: TGTGCCACCAGCGGGCGGCGGGAAGAGACCCAGTACTTC

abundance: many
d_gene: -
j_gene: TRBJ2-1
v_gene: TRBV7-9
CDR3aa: CASSSGKVGNEQFF
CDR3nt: TGTGCCAGCAGCTCCGGGAAAGTCGGCAATGAGCAGTTCTTC

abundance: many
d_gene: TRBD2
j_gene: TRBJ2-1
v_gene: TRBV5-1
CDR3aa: CASSWTSGSVGEQFF
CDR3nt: TGCGCCAGCAGCTGGACTAGCGGGAGTGTAGGTGAGCAGTTCTTC

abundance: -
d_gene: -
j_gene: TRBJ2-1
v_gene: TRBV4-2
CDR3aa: CASSQGGGIGNERFF
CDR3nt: TGTGCCAGCAGCCAAGGTGGGGGAATCGGCAATGAGCGGTTCTTC

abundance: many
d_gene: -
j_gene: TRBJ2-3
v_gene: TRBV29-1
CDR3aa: CSVEDRKTDTQYF
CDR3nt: TGCAGCGTTGAGGACAGAAAAACAGATACGCAGTATTTT

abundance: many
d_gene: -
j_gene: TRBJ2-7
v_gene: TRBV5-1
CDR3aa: CASSFDRFYEQYF
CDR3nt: TGCGCCAGCAGCTTTGACAGATTTTACGAGCAGTACTTC

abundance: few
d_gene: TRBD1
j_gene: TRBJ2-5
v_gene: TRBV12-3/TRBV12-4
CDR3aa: CASTRDRAGEETQYF
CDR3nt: TGTGCCAGCACAAGGGACAGGGCGGGAGAAGAGACCCAGTACTTC

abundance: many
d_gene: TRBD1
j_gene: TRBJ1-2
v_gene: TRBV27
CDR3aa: CASRLDRTSYGYTF
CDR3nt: TGTGCCAGCAGATTGGACAGGACATCCTATGGCTACACCTTC

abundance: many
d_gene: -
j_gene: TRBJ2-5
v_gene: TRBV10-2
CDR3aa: CASGRATGETQYF
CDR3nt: TGCGCCAGCGGGAGGGCGACAGGGGAGACCCAGTACTTC

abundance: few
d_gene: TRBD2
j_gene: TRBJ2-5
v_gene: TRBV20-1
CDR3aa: CSATVTSGQETQYF
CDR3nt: TGCAGTGCCACCGTTACTAGCGGCCAAGAGACCCAGTACTTC

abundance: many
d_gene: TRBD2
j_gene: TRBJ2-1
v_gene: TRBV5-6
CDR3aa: CASSLAGGLAGYNEQFF
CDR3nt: TGTGCCAGCAGCTTGGCCGGAGGACTAGCGGGCTACAATGAGCAGTTCTTC

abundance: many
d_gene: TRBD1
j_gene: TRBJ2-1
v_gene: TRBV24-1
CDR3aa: CATSDFRRDRGSNEQFF
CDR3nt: TGTGCCACCAGTGATTTTCGCCGGGACAGGGGGTCCAATGAGCAGTTCTTC

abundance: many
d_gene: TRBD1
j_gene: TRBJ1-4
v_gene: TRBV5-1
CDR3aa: CASSLSGQSNEKLFF
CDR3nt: TGCGCCAGCAGCCTATCGGGACAGAGTAATGAAAAACTGTTTTTT

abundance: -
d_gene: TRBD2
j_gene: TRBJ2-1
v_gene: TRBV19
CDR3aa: CASSIEGLAASDEQFF
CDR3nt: TGTGCCAGTAGTATAGAGGGACTAGCGGCCTCTGATGAGCAGTTCTTC

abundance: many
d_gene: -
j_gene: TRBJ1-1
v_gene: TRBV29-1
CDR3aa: CSVLDGEAFF
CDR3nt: TGCAGCGTGTTGGACGGCGAGGCTTTCTTT

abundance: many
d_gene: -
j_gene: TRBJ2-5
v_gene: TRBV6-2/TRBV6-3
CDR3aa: CASSRDSVQETQYF
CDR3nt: TGTGCCAGCAGCCGCGACAGCGTTCAAGAGACCCAGTACTTC

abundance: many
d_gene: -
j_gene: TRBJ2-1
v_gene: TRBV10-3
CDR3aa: CAISRQDNEQFF
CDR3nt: TGTGCCATCAGTAGACAGGACAATGAGCAGTTCTTC

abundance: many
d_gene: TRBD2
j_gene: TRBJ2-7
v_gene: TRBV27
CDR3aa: CASSQYSGADYEQYF
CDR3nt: TGTGCCAGCAGTCAGTATAGCGGGGCGGATTACGAGCAGTACTTC

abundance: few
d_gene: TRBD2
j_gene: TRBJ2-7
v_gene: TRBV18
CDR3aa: CASSPGTSGRAYEQYF
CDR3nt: TGTGCCAGCTCACCAGGGACTAGCGGGAGGGCCTACGAGCAGTACTTC

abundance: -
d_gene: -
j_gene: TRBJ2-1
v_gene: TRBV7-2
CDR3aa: CAGSLAAPNYSEQFF
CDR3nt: TGTGCCGGCAGCTTAGCGGCACCTAATTACAGTGAGCAGTTCTTC

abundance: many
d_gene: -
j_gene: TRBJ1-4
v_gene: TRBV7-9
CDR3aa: CASSPLQGFGEKLFF
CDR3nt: TGTGCCAGCAGCCCTTTGCAGGGGTTCGGGGAAAAACTGTTTTTT

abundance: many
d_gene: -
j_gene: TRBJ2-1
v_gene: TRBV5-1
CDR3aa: CASSLGLLSSYNEQFF
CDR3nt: TGCGCCAGCAGCCTGGGACTCTTGAGCTCCTACAATGAGCAGTTCTTC

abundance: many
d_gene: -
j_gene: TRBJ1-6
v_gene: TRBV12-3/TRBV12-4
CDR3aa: CASSRAVDNSPLHF
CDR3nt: TGTGCCAGCAGTAGGGCAGTCGATAATTCACCCCTCCACTTT

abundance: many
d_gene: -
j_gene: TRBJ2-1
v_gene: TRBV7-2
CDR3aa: CASSLVGSDEQFF
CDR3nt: TGTGCCAGCAGCTTAGTAGGGAGTGATGAGCAGTTCTTC

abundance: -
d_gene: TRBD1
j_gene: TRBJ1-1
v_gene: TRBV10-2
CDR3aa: CASSAWTGKSEAFF
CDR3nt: TGCGCCAGCAGTGCTTGGACAGGGAAGTCTGAAGCTTTCTTT

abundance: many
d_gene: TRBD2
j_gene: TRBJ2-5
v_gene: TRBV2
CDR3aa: CASSVRLAGGETQYF
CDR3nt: TGTGCCAGCAGTGTGCGGCTAGCGGGAGGAGAGACCCAGTACTTC

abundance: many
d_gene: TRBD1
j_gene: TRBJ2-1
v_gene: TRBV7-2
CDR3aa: CASSRDRGRNEQFF
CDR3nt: TGTGCCAGCAGCCGGGACAGGGGGCGCAATGAGCAGTTCTTC

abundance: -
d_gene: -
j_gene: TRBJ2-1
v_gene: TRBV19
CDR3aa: CARSMYVNSEQFF
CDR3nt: TGTGCCCGTAGTATGTACGTCAACAGTGAGCAGTTCTTC